This T cell receptor (beta chain) appears in the sequencing data of a study of shared clonotypes between healthy human individuals. Turning to the study itself: CD8 memory received one plate per donor, CD8 naive two, CD4 memory three and CD4 naive three.

The V gene end was trimmed by 5 bases and the J gene end by 1 base; junction bases not matched to a gene: 4. The CDR3 spans 15 residues. CDR1 is MNHNY and CDR2 is SVGAGI in the germline V gene (reference sequence). Notes on the study in general: Even with large depth, rarefaction showed that sorted-subset sequencing was incomplete. Clonotypes shared by all four sorted-subset donors had higher generation probabilities than non-shared clonotypes. Naive subsets tended to show greater estimated richness than memory subsets.

As regards this clone: No antigen is known for it.

TCRdb's table, derived via immunoSEQ multiplex PCR, lists solely in-frame clones and lacks some. This repertoire shows 1.4 million or so clones, 97% to 99% found once; its top ten account for 0.36%. Sequencing was done on a sample of naive CD4+ T cells sorted from blood. Described subset: CD45RA+ positively selected. The J gene is TRBJ2-2, the V gene TRBV6-6, with TRBD1 matching over 7 bases. The receptor was isolated from a man between 25 and 39 years old in good health. CDR3 coding DNA: TGTGCCAGCAGTCCCCGGACAGGGAACACCGGGGAGCTGTTTTTT. This codes for CASSPRTGNTGELFF.